The 16 T cell receptor beta chains in this list originate from one sample, sequenced in a study of blood T cell repertoires in COVID-19. Here immunoSEQ multiplex PCR was the method, and the copy in TCRdb shows in-frame clones only, minus some. This sample has 150,000 to 200,000 clones, with 70% to 90% found just once. The sample comprised peripheral blood. Receptors originate from a man in his 60s with acute or convalescent COVID-19.

The rearrangement joins TRBV28 to TRBJ2-7; D may be TRBD1 (6 bases). The CDR3 is 15 amino acids. Germline loops: CDR1 MDHEN, CDR2 SYDVKM. V was trimmed by 6 bases and J by 7 bases, leaving 22 bases between them. This CDR3 is CASRPGQKSYGEQYF. The CDR3 region has the DNA TGTGCCAGCAGACCGGGACAAAAGTCCTACGGGGAGCAGTACTTC.

V usage is TRBV20-1 and J usage is TRBJ1-2, with D tentatively TRBD1 (6 bases). The germline gives CDR1 DFQATT, CDR2 SNEGSKA (reference sequence). Trimming cost V 6 bases and J 13 bases, with 18 bases left between them. The CDR3 runs 11 residues. The CDR3 DNA is TGCAGTGCAGACCCAGGGGCCTCGGCCACCTTC. Residues: CSADPGASATF.

This chain connects TRBV3-1 (or the pseudogene TRBV3-2) to TRBJ1-2; possibly TRBD1 for D (5 bases). CDR1 and CDR2 (germline): LGHDT, YNNKEL (reference sequence). V shed 1 base and J shed 2 bases, with 17 bases lying between them. This CDR3 region has 17 residues. The CDR3, as DNA: TGTGCCAGCAGCCAAGTTGGGGCAGCATTAAGAAACTATGGCTACACCTTC. Translated, it gives CASSQVGAALRNYGYTF.

V and J are TRBV6-1 and TRBJ1-1; TRBD1 is a possible D gene (6 bases). V was cut by 0 bases and J by 4 bases, with 9 bases left in between. The CDR3 has 14 residues. From germline, CDR1 is MNHNS and CDR2 SASEGT. The DNA of the CDR3 is TGTGCCAGCAGTGAAGCACAGGGCTTCACTGAAGCTTTCTTT. Its translation: CASSEAQGFTEAFF.

This chain uses TRBV7-2 with TRBJ1-2; D is possibly TRBD1 (6 bases). The CDR3 length is 13 residues. Germline V gene lookup returns CDR1 SGHTA and CDR2 FQGNSA. The V and J ends lost 0 bases and 5 bases respectively, with 7 bases between them. The CDR3 bases are TGTGCCAGCAGCTTAGCAGGGGGATATGGCTACACCTTC. It encodes CASSLAGGYGYTF.

V usage is TRBV5-1 and J usage is TRBJ2-6; D call uncertain. This CDR3 contains 14 residues. Deletions cut 1 base from V and 0 bases from J, with 2 bases between. Germline lookup yields CDR1 SGHRS and CDR2 YFSETQ. CDR3 bases: TGCGCCAGCAGCTTGCGCTCTGGGGCCAACGTCCTGACTTTC. Protein product: CASSLRSGANVLTF.

V usage is TRBV5-1 and J usage is TRBJ2-3; the match to TRBD2 covers 9 bases. Unmatched junction bases numbered 4, after V lost 0 bases and J lost 2 bases. Germline values: CDR1 SGHRS, CDR2 YFSETQ. This CDR3 has 16 residues. The CDR3 reads CASSLGLADFTDTQYF. The CDR3 DNA reads as TGCGCCAGCAGCTTGGGACTAGCGGATTTCACAGATACGCAGTATTTT.

The chain recombines TRBV5-8 with TRBJ2-3; 9 nucleotides align to TRBD2. The CDR3 contains 15 residues. The V segment lost 1 base and the J segment 2 bases; nucleotides outside the gene matches: 2. Germline CDR1 and CDR2: SGHTS and YDEGEE. CDR3 sequence (DNA): TGTGCCAGCAGCTTGAGCGGGAGGTACACAGATACGCAGTATTTT. This codes for CASSLSGRYTDTQYF.

V and J are TRBV27 and TRBJ1-3; perhaps TRBD1 as D (5 bases). The CDR3 totals 14 residues. Germline V lookup: CDR1 MNHEY, CDR2 SMNVEV (reference sequence). V was trimmed by 1 base and J by 6 bases, leaving 10 bases between them. The CDR3 reads CASSLFREANTIYF. In DNA form, the CDR3 reads TGTGCCAGCAGTTTATTCAGGGAGGCAAACACCATATATTTT.

Many counts were recorded for this clone. The chain uses TRBV1 and TRBJ2-1; the table's D call, TRBD2, was not checked against the DNA. TRBV1 is given as a pseudogene. The CDR3 runs to 17 residues. The CDR3 DNA is TGCACCAGCAGCGATACTCGCGGGAGTGTCTCCTACAATGAGCAGTTCTTC. It translates to CTSSDTRGSVSYNEQFF.

This chain joins TRBV27 and TRBJ2-1; the match to TRBD2 covers 7 bases. Trimming removed 6 bases from V and 5 bases from J; junction bases left unmatched: 13. The length of the CDR3 is 16 residues. Germline-derived CDR1 and CDR2 are MNHEY and SMNVEV (reference sequence). The CDR3 DNA reads as TGTGCCAGCAGACTATCCCTAAGCGGGAACCACAATGAGCAGTTCTTC. This gives the protein CASRLSLSGNHNEQFF.

CDR3 sequence: CASQPTVLGGSYNEQFF. CDR3 nucleotides: TGCGCCAGCCAGCCCACGGTTTTGGGGGGCTCCTACAATGAGCAGTTCTTC. This rearrangement joins TRBV5-1 to TRBJ2-1, with a possible D match to TRBD2 (6 bases). V was shortened by 7 bases and J by 0 bases, with 20 bases between the two germline ends. The CDR3 contains 17 residues. CDR1 is SGHRS, CDR2 YFSETQ, per germline.

The chain links TRBV7-2 to TRBJ2-7, with TRBD1 as a possible D gene (5 bases). V lost 7 bases and J lost 2, with 15 bases in between. The CDR3 runs to 14 residues. The germline V gene encodes CDR1 SGHTA and CDR2 FQGNSA. For the CDR3, the DNA is TGTGCCAGCACCACTGGGGCAGGCGCCTACGAGCAGTACTTC. This sequence encodes CASTTGAGAYEQYF. Combining the CDR3 with reference TRBV7-2 and TRBJ2-7 gives the whole variable domain GAGVSQSPSNKVTEKGKDVELRCDPISGHTALYWYRQSLGQGLEFLIYFQGNSAPDKSGLPSDRFSAERTGGSVSTLTIQRTQQEDSAVYLCASTTGAGAYEQYFGPGTRLTVT.

The count of this clone is one. The chain uses TRBV15 and TRBJ2-1; weak D call: TRBD2 (6 bases). Per germline, CDR1 LNHNV and CDR2 YYDKDF (reference sequence). V was shortened by 0 bases and J by 6 bases, with 15 bases between the two germline ends. The CDR3 consists of 16 residues. DNA of the CDR3: TGTGCCACCAGCAGAGAGAATACCGGGACTTTCAATGAGCAGTTCTTC. It specifies CATSRENTGTFNEQFF.

V and J are TRBV9 and TRBJ2-1, with D unresolved. CDR3 length: 12 amino acids. Germline V lookup: CDR1 SGDLS, CDR2 YYNGEE. V gave up 4 bases and J gave up 9 bases, with 11 bases separating them. CDR3 in amino acids: CASSLYGSEQFF. The CDR3 DNA reads as TGTGCCAGCAGCCTCTACGGGTCTGAGCAGTTCTTC.

The V gene is TRBV6-4, the J gene TRBJ2-1; D is perhaps TRBD2 (6 bases). The CDR3 contains 15 residues. Germline V gives CDR1 MRHNA, CDR2 SNTAGT. Trimming took 2 bases from V and 2 from J, leaving 10 bases between them. DNA of the CDR3: TGTGCCAGCAGTGACCCGGGCGGGGCCTACAATGAGCAGTTCTTC. Translated, it gives CASSDPGGAYNEQFF.